This TCR beta chain was sequenced for a study of cytomegalovirus exposure and HLA in healthy donors. Study-wide results and limits: Roughly uniform sequencing depth across donors was assumed, possibly incorrectly. A later analysis showed TCR association rates differing by HLA locus, peaking at DRB1 and lowest at HLA-C.

PCR primers comprised 60 Vbeta and 13 Jbeta primers. Measured with immunoSEQ multiplex PCR; TCRdb has only the in-frame clones, and not every one. Here the sample table reports roughly 110,000 clones. About this clone itself: Its specificity is not known.

Per the germline V gene, CDR1 is SGHTA and CDR2 is FQGTGA. V lost 4 bases and J lost 4; bases outside the gene matches: 5. The CDR3 spans 16 residues. The sequenced sample was PBMCs. The genes are TRBV7-3 and TRBJ2-1, with 12 bases aligning to TRBD2. This TCR derives from a man aged 35 to 55 in good health and CMV-seropositive. CDR3 DNA sequence: TGTGCCAGCAGCTCCGGACTAGCGGGAAGTTACAATGAGCAGTTCTTC. Translation: CASSSGLAGSYNEQFF.